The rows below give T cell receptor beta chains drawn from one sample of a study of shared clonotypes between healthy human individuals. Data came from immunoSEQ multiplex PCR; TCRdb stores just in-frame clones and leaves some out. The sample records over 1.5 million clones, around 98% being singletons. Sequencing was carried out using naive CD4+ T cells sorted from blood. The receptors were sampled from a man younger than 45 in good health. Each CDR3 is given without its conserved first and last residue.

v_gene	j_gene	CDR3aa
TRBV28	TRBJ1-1	ASSPTQGMNTEAF
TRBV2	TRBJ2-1	ASKQGIDNEQF
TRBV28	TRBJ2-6	ASSSPGGREKGSGANVLT
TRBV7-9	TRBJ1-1	ASSYLTGDTEAF
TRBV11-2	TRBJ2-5	ASSFKGVTTETQY
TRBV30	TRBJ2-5	AWSGGHGETQY
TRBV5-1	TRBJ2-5	ASSLVLAGQETQY
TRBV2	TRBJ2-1	AEGGSSYNEQF
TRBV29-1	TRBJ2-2	SVNRDTGELF
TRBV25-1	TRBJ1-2	ASHVGASPNYGYT
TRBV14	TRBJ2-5	ASSRRTGMGMETQY
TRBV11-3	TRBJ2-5	ASSFPGSTQY
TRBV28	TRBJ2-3	ASSGPFADSTDTQY
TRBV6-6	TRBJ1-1	ASSYSKGQASGVAF
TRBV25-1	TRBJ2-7	ASSEFGSHEQY
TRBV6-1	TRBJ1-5	ASSDPGTGYLQPQH
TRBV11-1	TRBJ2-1	ASSVLVRAINEQF
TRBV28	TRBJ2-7	ASSFPGSYYEQY
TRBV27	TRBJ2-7	ASSRNGPFLVEQY
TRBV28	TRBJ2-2	ASSFGGQNTGELF
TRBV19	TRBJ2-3	ASSIQGAADTQY
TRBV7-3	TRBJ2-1	ASSSPAGTQF
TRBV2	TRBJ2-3	ASGGTSETQY
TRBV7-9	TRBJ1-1	ASEDPLGQNTEAF
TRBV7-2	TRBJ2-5	ASSPDRVGETQY
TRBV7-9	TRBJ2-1	ASSFAGGLNNEQF
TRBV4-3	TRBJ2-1	ASSQSQGGAWEQF
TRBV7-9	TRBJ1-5	ASSFLNQPQH
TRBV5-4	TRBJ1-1	ASSLAAGMNTEAF
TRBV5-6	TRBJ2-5	ASSLERTRPEETQY
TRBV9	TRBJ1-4	ASSVGPRSEKLF
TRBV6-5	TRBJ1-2	ASSYLPGADGYT
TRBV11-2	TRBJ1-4	ASSLGQGDEKLF
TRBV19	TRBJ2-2	ASSPLRAGELF
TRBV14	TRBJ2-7	ASSSHVGGIPLEQY
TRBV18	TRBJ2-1	ASSYSGGNYNEQF
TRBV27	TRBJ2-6	ASSSLVTAPLANVLT
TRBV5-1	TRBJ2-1	ASSFSDTKYNEQF
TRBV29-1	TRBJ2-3	SVEKSADTQY
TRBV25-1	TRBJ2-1	ASSDLVAGSEQF
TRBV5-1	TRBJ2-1	ASSLASGSYNEQF
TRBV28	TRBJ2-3	ASSPPPRLAVHTDTQY
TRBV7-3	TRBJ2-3	ASSLGGARPYSHTDTQY
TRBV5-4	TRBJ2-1	ASSAKGLADLSYNEQF
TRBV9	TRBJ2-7	ASSPTGTSYEQY
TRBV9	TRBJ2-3	ASSVGTRGPDTQY
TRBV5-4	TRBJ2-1	ASSLSGTGGNEQF
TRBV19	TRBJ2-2	ASSIAGHTGELF
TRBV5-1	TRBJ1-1	ASSLVRDAGGNTEAF
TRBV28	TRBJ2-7	ASISGTTYEQY
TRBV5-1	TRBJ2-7	ASSLAPGLAGLAYEQY
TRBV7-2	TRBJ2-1	ASSFFRDSGEQF
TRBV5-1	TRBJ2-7	ASSLAVGTGTYEQY
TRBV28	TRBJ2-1	ASSQGLAKDHEQF
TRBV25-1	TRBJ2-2	ASSPRPVNTGELF
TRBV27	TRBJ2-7	ASSLSKGTDEQY